Below, 19 T cell receptor beta chains from the same sample are listed, as sequenced in a study of T cells in localized non-small cell lung cancer (TCRdb year 2020). The receptor library was made with the immunoSEQ multiplex PCR assay. TCRdb limited this immuneACCESS table to in-frame rearrangements with V and J called. A share of clones is missing; checked studies link under half to unresolved V genes, and the rest is unexplained. This sample comprises tens of thousands of clones, roughly 81% of them detected only once. The ten largest clones capture about 2.7% of the sample. The sequenced sample was peripheral blood, obtained before any cancer treatment. The receptor set was obtained from a man between 35 and 75 years old with stage I lung adenocarcinoma.

This rearrangement joins TRBV28 to TRBJ1-5; 8 bases agree with TRBD1. Germline V gives CDR1 MDHEN, CDR2 SYDVKM. V gave up 4 bases and J gave up 1 base; unmatched junction bases: 3. The CDR3 is made up of 15 amino acids. The CDR3 is CASSSDRVSNQPQHF. As DNA, the CDR3 is TGTGCCAGCAGTTCGGACAGGGTGAGCAATCAGCCCCAGCATTTT.

The rearrangement uses TRBV30 and TRBJ2-5, with TRBD2 identical over 10 bases. In germline, CDR1 is GTSNPN, CDR2 SVGIG (reference sequence). This CDR3 contains 17 residues. V lost 5 bases and J lost 1; bases outside the gene matches: 13. The CDR3 is CAWSQGNLAGAQETQYF. The CDR3 DNA sequence: TGTGCCTGGTCTCAGGGGAATCTAGCGGGGGCCCAAGAGACCCAGTACTTC.

This chain links TRBV14 with TRBJ2-7; 13 bases are shared with TRBD2. The germline CDR1 and CDR2 sequences are SGHDN and FVKESK. The junction had 2 bases not matched to a gene; V was cut back by 4 bases and J by 2 bases. This CDR3 spans 15 amino acids. The CDR3 sequence: CASSLGLAGAYEQYF. The CDR3 bases are TGTGCCAGCAGCCTAGGACTAGCGGGGGCCTACGAGCAGTACTTC.

This clone has more than one count but fewer than ten. V and J are TRBV30 and TRBJ1-1, with TRBD1 as a possible D gene (5 bases). The CDR3 has 13 residues. Germline CDR1 is GTSNPN and CDR2 is SVGIG (reference sequence). Deletions cut 2 bases from V and 5 bases from J, with 12 bases between. The CDR3: CAWSKGRETEAFF. As DNA, the CDR3 is TGTGCCTGGAGTAAGGGGAGGGAGACTGAAGCTTTCTTT.

This clone was observed a single time. This chain connects TRBV5-1 to TRBJ2-5, with TRBD1 identical over 9 bases. CDR3 size: 15 residues. J lost 5 bases, V lost 4 bases, and 9 bases had no gene match. Germline V gene lookup returns CDR1 SGHRS and CDR2 YFSETQ. CDR3 sequence reads: CASSTGTGLGETQYF. The DNA for the CDR3 is TGCGCCAGCAGCACCGGGACAGGGCTGGGGGAGACCCAGTACTTC.

The J gene is TRBJ2-3, the V gene TRBV2; 12 bases agree with TRBD1. The J segment lost 1 base and the V segment lost 6 bases, leaving 2 bases of the junction unmatched. CDR3 length: 15 amino acids. The V gene's germline CDR1 is SNHLY and CDR2 FYNNEI. The CDR3 DNA reads as TGTGCCAGCAGGGGACAGGGGGCTCGCACAGATACGCAGTATTTT. This sequence encodes CASRGQGARTDTQYF.

The chain combines TRBV2 with TRBJ2-2; D is unresolved. V lost 8 bases and J 6 bases, leaving 10 bases between the germline ends. Germline CDR1 is SNHLY and CDR2 is FYNNEI. This CDR3 comprises 12 residues. CDR3 region: CASLITAGELFF. The CDR3 DNA follows: TGTGCCAGCCTTATTACTGCCGGGGAGCTGTTTTTT.

The V call is TRBV7-2, the J call TRBJ2-1, with 10 bases lining up with TRBD2. J lost 8 bases, V lost 3 bases, and 7 bases had no gene match. The CDR3 runs to 15 residues. Germline CDR1 and CDR2: SGHTA and FQGNSA. The CDR3 reads CASSFQRGGADEQFF. CDR3 in DNA: TGTGCCAGCAGCTTTCAGCGGGGGGGCGCGGATGAGCAGTTCTTC. Full variable domain (missing parts from reference TRBV7-2 and TRBJ2-1): GAGVSQSPSNKVTEKGKDVELRCDPISGHTALYWYRQSLGQGLEFLIYFQGNSAPDKSGLPSDRFSAERTGGSVSTLTIQRTQQEDSAVYLCASSFQRGGADEQFFGPGTRLTVL.

The chain employs TRBV7-9 and TRBJ2-7; D unclear. Trimming took off 4 bases at V and 4 bases at J, with 8 bases between the two ends. This CDR3 region has 12 residues. CDR1 is SEHNR and CDR2 is FQNEAQ in the germline V gene (reference sequence). CDR3 in amino acids: CASSSDWYEQYF. As DNA, the CDR3 is TGTGCCAGCAGCTCTGACTGGTACGAGCAGTACTTC.

V is TRBV30 and J is TRBJ1-5; TRBD1 is a possible D gene (5 bases). The germline V and J ends were trimmed by 4 bases and 3 bases, with 10 bases remaining between them. This CDR3 has 13 residues. The germline gives CDR1 GTSNPN, CDR2 SVGIG (reference sequence). CDR3 loop: CAWKEGNNQPQHF. The CDR3 DNA sequence: TGTGCCTGGAAGGAGGGGAACAATCAGCCCCAGCATTTT.

CDR3: CAWSTTGTGSYNEQFF. The CDR3 nucleotides read TGTGCCTGGAGCACCACCGGGACAGGGTCCTACAATGAGCAGTTCTTC. The rearrangement uses TRBV30 and TRBJ2-1, with 9 bases aligning to TRBD1. Germline assignment: CDR1 GTSNPN and CDR2 SVGIG (reference sequence). Trimming at V came to 3 bases and at J to 1 base, leaving 7 bases not matched to a gene. The CDR3 extends over 16 amino acids.

The genes are TRBV7-8 and TRBJ2-3; no firm D call. Trimming removed 7 bases at V and 0 bases at J, with 8 bases between. The germline CDR1 and CDR2 sequences are SGHVS and FQNEAQ. This CDR3 is built from 13 residues. CDR3 nucleotide sequence: TGTGCCAGCACCCTCTGGAGCACAGATACGCAGTATTTT. Amino acid sequence: CASTLWSTDTQYF.

The count of this clone is one. The chain employs TRBV28 and TRBJ2-7, with 7 bases identical to TRBD2. Germline CDR1 and CDR2: MDHEN and SYDVKM. CDR3 length: 13 residues. CDR3 amino acids: CVTAVGGNNEQYF. The DNA of the CDR3 is TGTGTCACAGCGGTCGGGGGGAATAACGAGCAGTACTTC.

This chain joins TRBV28 and TRBJ2-2, with TRBD2 as a possible D gene (6 bases). CDR1 and CDR2 from the germline V gene are MDHEN and SYDVKM. Trimming left V 4 bases short and J 1 base short, with 13 bases between. The CDR3 spans 16 residues. In DNA, the CDR3 is TGTGCCAGCAGTTCCCACGGGGGAGTGAACACCGGGGAGCTGTTTTTT. Its translation: CASSSHGGVNTGELFF.

The chain has TRBV9 and TRBJ1-3; 7 positions agree with TRBD1. The CDR3 consists of 17 residues. V lost 0 bases, J lost 0 bases, and 6 bases stayed unmatched. Germline loops: CDR1 SGDLS, CDR2 YYNGEE. CDR3 residues: CASSVEGASHSGNTIYF. CDR3 DNA: TGTGCCAGCAGCGTAGAGGGGGCGAGCCACTCTGGAAACACCATATATTTT.

This chain links TRBV19 with TRBJ2-2; possibly TRBD1 for D (6 bases). CDR1 is LNHDA and CDR2 is SQIVND in the germline V gene (reference sequence). CDR3 length: 14 amino acids. V was cut by 4 bases and J by 5 bases, with 11 bases left in between. CDR3 sequence (DNA): TGTGCCAGTAGTACAAACAGGGTTACCGGGGAGCTGTTTTTT. This gives the protein CASSTNRVTGELFF.

This clone was recorded only once. The chain employs TRBV2 and TRBJ2-1; TRBD2 aligns across 13 bases. Germline trimming cut 0 bases from V and 6 bases from J; bases unmatched to any gene: 8. CDR1 is SNHLY and CDR2 is FYNNEI in the germline V gene. This CDR3 is 18 amino acids long. The CDR3 spells CASSEALLAGGKINEQFF. The CDR3 DNA is TGTGCCAGCAGTGAAGCCCTACTAGCGGGGGGGAAAATCAATGAGCAGTTCTTC.

This clone has a single count. V gene TRBV4-1 combines with J gene TRBJ1-5; 10 bases line up with TRBD1. This CDR3 spans 19 amino acids. The V segment lost 1 base and the J segment 0 bases; nucleotides outside the gene matches: 9. The V gene's germline CDR1 is MGHRA and CDR2 YSYEKL. The CDR3 DNA is TGCGCCAGCAGCCAAGTTCCCCCTAGGACAGGGGGTAGCAATCAGCCCCAGCATTTT. Translation: CASSQVPPRTGGSNQPQHF.

The V and J genes are TRBV7-8 and TRBJ1-5; TRBD1 matches at 8 bases. The CDR3 has 14 residues. Unmatched junction bases numbered 5, after V lost 4 bases and J lost 6 bases. CDR1 and CDR2 (germline): SGHVS, FQNEAQ. The CDR3 DNA is TGTGCCAGCAGCTCGCAGGGGGCAGGTCAGCCCCAGCATTTT. As protein: CASSSQGAGQPQHF.